These 20 T cell receptor beta chains were all obtained from the same sample, sequenced in a study of cytomegalovirus exposure and HLA in healthy donors. It was with 60 Vbeta and 13 Jbeta primers that the PCR ran. Sequenced by immunoSEQ multiplex PCR; TCRdb stores in-frame clones only, minus some. Of under 200,000 clones in the sample, around 83% were seen once. The sequencing sample was made of PBMCs. The receptor source for this set is a man aged 50-59 years in good health and CMV-seropositive.

V usage is TRBV21-1 and J usage is TRBJ1-2; TRBD1, the D gene given by the table, was not confirmed from the DNA. TRBV21-1 corresponds to a pseudogene. The CDR3 totals 17 residues. The chain's CDR3 is CASSKCDRGDRGNGYTF. The CDR3 nucleotides are TGTGCCAGCAGCAAATGTGATCGGGGTGACAGGGGGAATGGCTACACCTTC.

This clone was observed a handful of times. J is TRBJ1-5 and V is TRBV7-9; D remains unclear. The V end was cut by 0 bases, the J end by 6 bases, with 3 bases between. The germline gives CDR1 SEHNR, CDR2 FQNEAQ (reference sequence). The CDR3 has 12 amino acids. The CDR3 nucleotides are TGTGCCAGCAGCTTAGCCAGTCAGCCCCAGCATTTT. Translation: CASSLASQPQHF.

V gene TRBV5-1 combines with J gene TRBJ2-4; D remains ambiguous. V was clipped by 0 bases and J by 2 bases, with 9 bases between them. This CDR3 has 15 residues. The germline V gene encodes CDR1 SGHRS and CDR2 YFSETQ. The CDR3, as DNA: TGCGCCAGCAGCTTGGGGGCCCCTACCAAAAACATTCAGTACTTC. It yields the protein CASSLGAPTKNIQYF. Complete variable domain (other parts from reference TRBV5-1 and TRBJ2-4): KAGVTQTPRYLIKTRGQQVTLSCSPISGHRSVSWYQQTPGQGLQFLFEYFSETQRNKGNFPGRFSGRQFSNSRSEMNVSTLELGDSALYLCASSLGAPTKNIQYFGAGTRLSVL.

J is TRBJ1-4 and V is TRBV4-1, with 8 bases identical to TRBD1. Germline V gene data show CDR1 as MGHRA and CDR2 as YSYEKL. This CDR3 is built from 16 residues. With 6 bases clipped from V and 2 bases from J, the junction kept 8 bases outside the gene matches. CDR3 nucleotides: TGCGCCAGCAGAGGACAGGGAAGTCTTACTAATGAAAAACTGTTTTTT. It translates to CASRGQGSLTNEKLFF.

V gene TRBV5-1 combines with J gene TRBJ2-1, with D possibly matching TRBD2 (5 bases). With 4 bases removed from V and 6 bases from J, the gap between germline ends came to 14 bases. The CDR3 sequence is 14 residues long. Looked up from germline, CDR1 is SGHRS and CDR2 is YFSETQ. CDR3: CASSPRAEGNEQFF. The CDR3 nucleotides read TGCGCCAGCAGCCCGCGCGCCGAGGGCAATGAGCAGTTCTTC.

The V call is TRBV25-1, the J call TRBJ2-7; D unclear. Trimming removed 6 bases from V and 4 bases from J, with 4 bases in between. Germline values: CDR1 MGHDK, CDR2 SYGVNS. This CDR3 contains 10 residues. CDR3 sequence: CASSEYEQYF. The CDR3 DNA sequence: TGTGCCAGCAGCGAGTACGAGCAGTACTTC.

The V gene is TRBV2, the J gene TRBJ2-4; 11 nucleotides match TRBD1. CDR1 and CDR2 (germline): SNHLY, FYNNEI. The J segment lost 8 bases and the V segment lost 4 bases, leaving 7 bases of the junction unmatched. The CDR3 has 15 residues. The CDR3 reads CASSATGTGGHIQYF. CDR3 coding DNA: TGTGCCAGCAGTGCGACCGGGACAGGGGGACACATTCAGTACTTC.

CDR3 in DNA: TGCGCCAGCAGCCACGCCGGGACAGGGATGAGCACTGAAGCTTTCTTT. Its translation: CASSHAGTGMSTEAFF. The chain links TRBV4-1 to TRBJ1-1; 9 bases are a match to TRBD1. CDR3 length: 16 residues. CDR1 and CDR2 (germline): MGHRA, YSYEKL. The V segment lost 3 bases and the J segment 4 bases; nucleotides outside the gene matches: 9.

The chain is built from TRBV19 and TRBJ1-2; possibly TRBD1 for D (6 bases). The CDR3 contains 14 residues. Germline CDR1 and CDR2: LNHDA and SQIVND (reference sequence). V was cut by 5 bases and J by 4 bases, with 14 bases left in between. The chain's CDR3 is CASSPYRESYGYTF. The CDR3 DNA reads TGTGCCAGTAGTCCATACAGGGAAAGCTATGGCTACACCTTC. The variable domain in full, completed from reference TRBV19 and TRBJ1-2, reads DGGITQSPKYLFRKEGQNVTLSCEQNLNHDAMYWYRQDPGQGLRLIYYSQIVNDFQKGDIAEGYSVSREKKESFPLTVTSAQKNPTAFYLCASSPYRESYGYTFGSGTRLTVV.

The chain links TRBV7-2 to TRBJ2-2; TRBD2 is a possible D gene (6 bases). Germline V CDR1 and CDR2: SGHTA, FQGNSA. V lost 5 bases and J 5 bases, leaving 9 bases between the germline ends. The CDR3 sequence is 13 residues long. In DNA form, the CDR3 reads TGTGCCAGCAGCCGGAGGGAAACCGGGGAGCTGTTTTTT. Translating it yields CASSRRETGELFF.

The CDR3 is CASSLSSGTSAYEQYV. The CDR3 DNA reads TGTGCCAGCAGTTTATCGTCCGGGACTAGCGCCTACGAGCAGTACGTC. The chain employs TRBV27 and TRBJ2-7; 10 bases are a match to TRBD2. V lost 0 bases, J lost 2 bases, and 4 bases stayed unmatched. Germline CDR1 is MNHEY and CDR2 is SMNVEV (reference sequence). This CDR3 comprises 16 residues.

This clone was found a few times. The chain couples TRBV5-1 to TRBJ1-4, with 7 bases identical to TRBD1. Looked up from germline, CDR1 is SGHRS and CDR2 is YFSETQ. The CDR3 loop spans 15 amino acids. J gave up 4 bases and V 0 bases, and 3 bases lay outside the gene matches. CDR3 amino acids: CASSLGQGFNEKLFF. In DNA, the CDR3 is TGCGCCAGCAGCTTGGGACAGGGATTTAATGAAAAACTGTTTTTT.

V is TRBV27 and J is TRBJ2-7; 13 bases line up with TRBD2. The CDR3 covers 15 residues. With V trimmed by 5 bases and J by 6 bases, 7 bases remained unmatched. Germline V lookup: CDR1 MNHEY, CDR2 SMNVEV (reference sequence). The CDR3 protein is CASSPTGLAGVEQYV. The CDR3 region has the DNA TGTGCCAGCAGTCCTACCGGACTAGCGGGAGTCGAGCAGTACGTC.

V is TRBV7-6 and J is TRBJ2-3, with TRBD1 matching over 10 bases. The CDR3 extends over 15 amino acids. Germline CDR1 reads SGHVS; CDR2 reads FNYEAQ. The V and J ends lost 5 bases and 7 bases, in that order; junction bases with no gene match: 9. CDR3 amino acids: CASSPPGQGLHTQYF. The CDR3 nucleotides are TGTGCCAGCAGCCCTCCGGGACAGGGGTTGCATACGCAGTATTTT. Combining the CDR3 with reference TRBV7-6 and TRBJ2-3 gives the whole variable domain GAGVSQSPRYKVTKRGQDVALRCDPISGHVSLYWYRQALGQGPEFLTYFNYEAQQDKSGLPNDRFSAERPEGSISTLTIQRTEQRDSAMYRCASSPPGQGLHTQYFGPGTRLTVL.

The J gene is TRBJ2-1, the V gene TRBV5-4, with D maybe TRBD2 (5 bases). The length of the CDR3 is 15 residues. The germline V and J ends were trimmed by 0 bases and 3 bases, with 10 bases remaining between them. Germline assignment: CDR1 SGHNT and CDR2 YYREEE (reference sequence). The chain's CDR3 is CASSLVSAGYNEQFF. The CDR3 nucleotides are TGTGCCAGCAGCTTGGTCAGCGCGGGCTACAATGAGCAGTTCTTC.

The chain is built from TRBV7-2 and TRBJ2-2; 7 bases fit TRBD2. Germline V CDR1 and CDR2: SGHTA, FQGNSA. J gave up 4 bases and V 4 bases, and 6 bases lay outside the gene matches. The length of the CDR3 is 15 residues. The CDR3 sequence is CASSSKLASTGELFF. In nucleotides, the CDR3 is TGTGCCAGCAGCTCTAAACTAGCGAGCACCGGGGAGCTGTTTTTT.

The genes are TRBV29-1 and TRBJ2-7, with D possibly TRBD1 on 5 matching bases. Germline loops: CDR1 SQVTM, CDR2 ANQGSEA. The CDR3 covers 12 residues. The V end lost 5 bases, the J end lost 7 bases, and 15 bases lay between the germline ends. The chain's CDR3 is CSVMGQGREQYF. Here the CDR3 DNA reads TGCAGCGTTATGGGCCAGGGTAGGGAGCAGTACTTC.

This chain uses TRBV4-2 with TRBJ1-1; TRBD1 matches at 8 bases. Germline-derived CDR1 and CDR2 are LGHNA and YNFKEQ. The V gene end was trimmed by 3 bases and the J gene end by 3 bases; junction bases not matched to a gene: 6. CDR3 size: 15 residues. The CDR3 here is CASSHIRGQDTEAFF. The CDR3 DNA sequence: TGTGCCAGCAGCCACATCAGGGGGCAGGACACTGAAGCTTTCTTT.

This clone was detected only once. The V call is TRBV7-2, the J call TRBJ1-1; D not certain. Germline V gives CDR1 SGHTA, CDR2 FQGNSA. There are 13 residues in the CDR3. Trimming shortened V by 1 base and J by 3 bases, and 6 bases separated the two germline ends. This chain's CDR3 is CASSLGGHTEAFF. In DNA, the CDR3 is TGTGCCAGCAGCTTAGGAGGGCACACTGAAGCTTTCTTT.

The chain links TRBV6-1 to TRBJ2-2; TRBD1 might be the D (5 bases). V was trimmed by 0 bases and J by 7 bases, leaving 18 bases between them. The germline V gene encodes CDR1 MNHNS and CDR2 SASEGT. This CDR3 region has 17 residues. The CDR3 spells CASSEAGPGFFIGELFF. CDR3 DNA: TGTGCCAGCAGTGAAGCGGGGCCAGGGTTTTTCATCGGGGAGCTGTTTTTT.